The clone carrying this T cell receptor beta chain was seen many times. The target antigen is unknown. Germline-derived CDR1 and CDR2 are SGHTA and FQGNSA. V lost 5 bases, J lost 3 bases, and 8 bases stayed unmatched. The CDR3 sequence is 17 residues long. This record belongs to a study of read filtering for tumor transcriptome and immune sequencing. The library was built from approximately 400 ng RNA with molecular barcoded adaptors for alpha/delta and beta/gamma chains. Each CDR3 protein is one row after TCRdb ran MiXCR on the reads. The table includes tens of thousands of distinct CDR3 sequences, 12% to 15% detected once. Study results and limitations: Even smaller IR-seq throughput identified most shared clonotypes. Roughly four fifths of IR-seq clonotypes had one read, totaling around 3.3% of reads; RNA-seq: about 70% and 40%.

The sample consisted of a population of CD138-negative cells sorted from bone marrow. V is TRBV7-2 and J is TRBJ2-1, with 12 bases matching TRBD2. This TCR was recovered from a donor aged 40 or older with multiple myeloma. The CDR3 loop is CASSATSGSNVYNEQFF. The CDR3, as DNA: TGTGCCAGCAGCGCGACTAGCGGGAGTAATGTCTACAATGAGCAGTTCTTC.